The entry below gives a single T cell receptor beta chain sequence along with its context. These data come from a study of cytomegalovirus exposure and HLA in healthy donors. Data came from immunoSEQ multiplex PCR; TCRdb stores just in-frame clones and leaves some out. The sample lists 180,000 or so clones; more than 75% were seen once. V lost 5 bases and J lost 1; bases outside the gene matches: 16. The germline V gene encodes CDR1 MNHEY and CDR2 SMNVEV (reference sequence). The CDR3 length is 19 residues. This sequence joins TRBV27 and TRBJ1-2; TRBD1 aligns across 10 bases. The TCR originated in a young man in good health and CMV-seropositive. The specimen was PBMCs. The CDR3 DNA sequence: TGTGCCAGCAGTCCGTGGGGACAGGGGCGGGGAGGTGGTAACTATGGCTACACCTTC. This translates into CASSPWGQGRGGGNYGYTF.